This TCR beta chain was documented in a study of neurological immune-mediated disorders. Synthesis of cDNA was performed by 5'RACE using 10-nucleotide random UMIs. TCRdb passed the 5' RACE reads through MiXCR, listing each CDR3 protein once. The table has 39,000 or so distinct CDR3 sequences, around 2.5% seen once. The CDR3 totals 14 residues. V shed 3 bases, J shed 4 bases, and the junction held 1 base outside the gene matches. CDR1 and CDR2 from the germline V gene are DFQATT and SNEGSKA (reference sequence). This clonotype was detected many times. Its antigen is unidentified. The study, taken as a whole, reports: HTLV-1-associated myelopathy had the most TCR clonal expansion, and multiple sclerosis had the least, less than healthy controls. The study phylogenetically grouped the repertoires of 18 of 34 multiple sclerosis patients into one related-CDR3 cluster, a possible signature.

Sequenced sample: PBMCs. The chain couples TRBV20-1 to TRBJ2-1; 12 nucleotides align to TRBD2. The receptor was isolated from a man between 25 and 39 years old with multiple sclerosis. The CDR3 nucleotides read TGCAGTGCTAGGACTAGCGGGGGATACAATGAGCAGTTCTTC. This gives the protein CSARTSGGYNEQFF.